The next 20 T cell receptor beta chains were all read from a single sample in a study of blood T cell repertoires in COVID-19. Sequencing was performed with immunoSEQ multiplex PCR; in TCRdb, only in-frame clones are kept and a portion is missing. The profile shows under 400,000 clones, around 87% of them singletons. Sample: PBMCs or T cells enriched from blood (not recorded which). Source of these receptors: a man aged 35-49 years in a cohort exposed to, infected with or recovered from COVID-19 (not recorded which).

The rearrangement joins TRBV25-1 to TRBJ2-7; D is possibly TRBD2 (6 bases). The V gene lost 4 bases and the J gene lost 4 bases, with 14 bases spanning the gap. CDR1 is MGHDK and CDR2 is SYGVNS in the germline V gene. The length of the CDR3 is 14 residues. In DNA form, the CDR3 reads TGTGCCAGCAGTGTAGGCGGGACGATGTACGAGCAGTACTTC. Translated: CASSVGGTMYEQYF.

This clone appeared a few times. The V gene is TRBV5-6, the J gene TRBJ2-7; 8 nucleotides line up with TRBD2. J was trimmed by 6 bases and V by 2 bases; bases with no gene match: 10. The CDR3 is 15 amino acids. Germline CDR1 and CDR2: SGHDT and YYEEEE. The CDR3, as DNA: TGTGCCAGCAGCTTTAATAGCGGGAAAAGGGGCGAGCAGTACTTC. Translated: CASSFNSGKRGEQYF.

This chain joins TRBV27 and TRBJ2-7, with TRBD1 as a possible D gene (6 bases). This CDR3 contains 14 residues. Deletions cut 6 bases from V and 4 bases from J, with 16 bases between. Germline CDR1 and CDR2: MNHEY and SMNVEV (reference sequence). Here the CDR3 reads CASSQGPINYEQYF. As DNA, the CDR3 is TGTGCCAGCAGCCAGGGGCCGATTAATTACGAGCAGTACTTC.

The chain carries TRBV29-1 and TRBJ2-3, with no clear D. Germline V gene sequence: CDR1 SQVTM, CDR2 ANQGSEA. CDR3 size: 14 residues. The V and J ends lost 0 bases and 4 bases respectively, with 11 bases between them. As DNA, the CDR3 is TGCAGCGTTGAAGATCTAAGCCGGTCAGATACGCAGTATTTT. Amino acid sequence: CSVEDLSRSDTQYF.

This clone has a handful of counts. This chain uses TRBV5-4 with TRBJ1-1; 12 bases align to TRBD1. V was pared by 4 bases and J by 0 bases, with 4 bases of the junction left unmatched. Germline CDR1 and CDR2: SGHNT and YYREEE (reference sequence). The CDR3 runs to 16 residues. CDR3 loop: CASSQGQGAMNTEAFF. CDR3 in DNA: TGTGCCAGCAGCCAGGGACAGGGGGCGATGAACACTGAAGCTTTCTTT.

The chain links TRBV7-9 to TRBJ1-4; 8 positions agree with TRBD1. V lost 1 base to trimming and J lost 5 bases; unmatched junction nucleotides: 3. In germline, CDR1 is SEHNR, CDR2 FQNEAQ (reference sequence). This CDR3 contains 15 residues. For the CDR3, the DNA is TGTGCCAGCAGCTTAGGGGGGGACAGGAATGAAAAACTGTTTTTT. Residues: CASSLGGDRNEKLFF. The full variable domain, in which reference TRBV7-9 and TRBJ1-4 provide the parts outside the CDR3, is DTGVSQNPRHKITKRGQNVTFRCDPISEHNRLYWYRQTLGQGPEFLTYFQNEAQLEKSRLLSDRFSAERPKGSFSTLEIQRTEQGDSAMYLCASSLGGDRNEKLFFGSGTQLSVL.

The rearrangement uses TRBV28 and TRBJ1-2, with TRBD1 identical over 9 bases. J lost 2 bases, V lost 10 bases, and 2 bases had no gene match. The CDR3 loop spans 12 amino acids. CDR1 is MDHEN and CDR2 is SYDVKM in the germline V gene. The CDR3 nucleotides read TGTGCCATCGGGACAGGGAACTATGGCTACACCTTC. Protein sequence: CAIGTGNYGYTF.

The CDR3 DNA follows: TGTGCCAGCAGCTTAGCGCTACAGATCAACTATGGCTACACCTTC. Amino acids: CASSLALQINYGYTF. This chain connects TRBV7-8 to TRBJ1-2, with no clear D. The CDR3 is 15 amino acids. Trimming removed 0 bases from V and 2 bases from J, with 10 bases in between. Germline V CDR1 and CDR2: SGHVS, FQNEAQ.

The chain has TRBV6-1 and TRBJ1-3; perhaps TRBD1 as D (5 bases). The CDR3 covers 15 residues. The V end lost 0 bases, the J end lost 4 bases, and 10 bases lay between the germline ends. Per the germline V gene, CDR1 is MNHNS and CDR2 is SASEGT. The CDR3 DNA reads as TGTGCCAGCAGTGAAGCGGCGGGGACCGGAAACACCATATATTTT. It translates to CASSEAAGTGNTIYF.

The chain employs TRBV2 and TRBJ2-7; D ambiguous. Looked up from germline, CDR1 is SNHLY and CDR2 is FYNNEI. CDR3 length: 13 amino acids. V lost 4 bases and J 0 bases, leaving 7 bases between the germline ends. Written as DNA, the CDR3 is TGTGCCAGCAGTGCGCGGAACTCCTACGAGCAGTACTTC. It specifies CASSARNSYEQYF.

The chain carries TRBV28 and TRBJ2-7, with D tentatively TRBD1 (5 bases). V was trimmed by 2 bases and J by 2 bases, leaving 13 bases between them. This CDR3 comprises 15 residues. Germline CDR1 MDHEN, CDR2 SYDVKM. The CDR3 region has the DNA TGTGCCAGCAGTTTAGAAGGCAGGGCTACCTACGAGCAGTACTTC. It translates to CASSLEGRATYEQYF.

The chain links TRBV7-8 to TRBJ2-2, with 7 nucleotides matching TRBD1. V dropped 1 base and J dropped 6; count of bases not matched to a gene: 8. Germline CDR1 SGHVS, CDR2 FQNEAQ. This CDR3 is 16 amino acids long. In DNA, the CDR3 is TGTGCCAGCAGCTTAGGAGAGGGGGCGCGGGCCGGGGAGCTGTTTTTT. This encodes CASSLGEGARAGELFF.

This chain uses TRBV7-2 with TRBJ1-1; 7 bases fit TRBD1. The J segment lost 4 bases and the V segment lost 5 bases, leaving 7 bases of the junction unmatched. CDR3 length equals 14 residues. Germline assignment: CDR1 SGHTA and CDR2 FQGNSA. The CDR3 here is CASSRQGLGTEAFF. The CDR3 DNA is TGTGCCAGCAGCAGACAGGGTTTAGGCACTGAAGCTTTCTTT.

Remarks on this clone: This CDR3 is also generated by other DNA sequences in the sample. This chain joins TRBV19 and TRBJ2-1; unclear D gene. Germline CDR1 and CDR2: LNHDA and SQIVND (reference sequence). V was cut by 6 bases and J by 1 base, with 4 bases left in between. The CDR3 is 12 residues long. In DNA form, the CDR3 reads TGTGCCAGTAGCATTTCCTACAATGAGCAGTTCTTC. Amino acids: CASSISYNEQFF.

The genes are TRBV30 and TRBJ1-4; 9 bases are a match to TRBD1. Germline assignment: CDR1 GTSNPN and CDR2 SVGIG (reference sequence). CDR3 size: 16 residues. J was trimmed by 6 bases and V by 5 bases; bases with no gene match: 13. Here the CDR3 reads CAWSGTGRGSDEKLFF. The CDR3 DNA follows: TGTGCCTGGTCGGGGACAGGGAGGGGTTCTGATGAAAAACTGTTTTTT.

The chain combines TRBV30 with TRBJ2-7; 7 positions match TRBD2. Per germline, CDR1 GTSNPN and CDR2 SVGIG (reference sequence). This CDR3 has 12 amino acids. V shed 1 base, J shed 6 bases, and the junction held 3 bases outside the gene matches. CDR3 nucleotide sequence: TGTGCCTGGAGTGCGGCTAGCGGCGAGCAGTACTTC. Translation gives CAWSAASGEQYF.

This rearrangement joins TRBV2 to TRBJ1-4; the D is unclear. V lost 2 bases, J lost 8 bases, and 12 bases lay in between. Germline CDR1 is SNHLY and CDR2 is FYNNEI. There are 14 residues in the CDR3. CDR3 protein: CASSESGWAEKLFF. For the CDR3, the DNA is TGTGCCAGCAGTGAATCTGGTTGGGCAGAAAAACTGTTTTTT. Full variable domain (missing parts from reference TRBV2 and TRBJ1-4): EPEVTQTPSHQVTQMGQEVILRCVPISNHLYFYWYRQILGQKVEFLVSFYNNEISEKSEIFDDQFSVERPDGSNFTLKIRSTKLEDSAMYFCASSESGWAEKLFFGSGTQLSVL.

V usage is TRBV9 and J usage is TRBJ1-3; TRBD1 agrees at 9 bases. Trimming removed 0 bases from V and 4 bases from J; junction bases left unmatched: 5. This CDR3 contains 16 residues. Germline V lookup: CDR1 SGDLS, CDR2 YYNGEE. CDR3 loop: CASSVGDRGSGNTIYF. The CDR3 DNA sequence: TGTGCCAGCAGCGTAGGTGACAGGGGGTCAGGAAACACCATATATTTT.

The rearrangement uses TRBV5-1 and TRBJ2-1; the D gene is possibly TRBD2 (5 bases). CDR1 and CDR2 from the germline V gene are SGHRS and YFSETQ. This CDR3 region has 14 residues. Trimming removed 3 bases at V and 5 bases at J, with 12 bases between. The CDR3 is CASSWGSGDNEQFF. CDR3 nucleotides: TGCGCCAGCAGCTGGGGTTCCGGGGACAATGAGCAGTTCTTC.

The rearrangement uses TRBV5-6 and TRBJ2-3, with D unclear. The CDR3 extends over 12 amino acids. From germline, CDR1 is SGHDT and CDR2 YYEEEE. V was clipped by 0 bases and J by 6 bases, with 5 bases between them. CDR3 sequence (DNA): TGTGCCAGCAGCTTGGTATATGATACGCAGTATTTT. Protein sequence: CASSLVYDTQYF.